This entry is about one T cell receptor beta chain. Its specific antigen is unknown. Qualities for individual bases were not recorded, and no much larger clone is one base off. The receptor library was made with the immunoSEQ multiplex PCR assay. Roughly 10^5 TCR templates per sample were assayed on the deep sequencing platform. Genomic DNA extracted from sorted T cells was the material used for TCRbeta CDR3 sequencing. Per the source publication's procedure: The R programming language was used for clonal analysis of TCRbeta CDR3 data. Comparing unstimulated samples against CFSE-low samples taken after the reaction was how alloreactive CD4+ and CD8+ clones were defined. By matching sequences to the repertoires of sorted unstimulated Treg and non-Treg cells, each alloreactive CD4+ clone was assigned a regulatory or non-regulatory origin. TCRdb provides this immuneACCESS table in a form limited to in-frame rearrangements. Some clones are lacking; in checked studies, under half of them reflect an unresolved V gene, and why the rest are absent is not known. Clonal size and the V and J genes are those of that table, whereas D and trimming came from the DNA. This sample lists 9,000 to 10,000 clones; around 40% were detected once. The leading ten clones occupy roughly 8% of the sample.

The data belong to a study of siplizumab effects on memory and regulatory T cells (dated by TCRdb to between 2018 and 2020). In the study overall: Across eight responder-stimulator pairs, paired mixed lymphocyte reactions were conducted with siplizumab at approximately 0.96 ug/mL and without drug. The effect of the anti-CD2 antibody siplizumab on alloreactive T-cell subsets was examined in allogeneic mixed lymphocyte reactions constructed from human PBMCs. Points the paper makes about the study in general: Whether proliferating Tregs from siplizumab cultures actually had suppressive function was not functionally confirmed. Unstimulated naive T cells appeared to be more diverse than memory T cells, and naive cells seemed to make a substantial contribution to the alloresponse. Among mappable alloreactive CD4+ clones, the Treg-derived fraction averaged 68.8% with siplizumab versus 25% to 30% in control reactions. A naive or memory phenotype could not be assigned to roughly 75-95% of proliferating CD4+ or CD8+ clones. Siplizumab significantly lowered the cumulative frequency of alloreactive sequences that could be traced to unstimulated CD4+ memory T cells. Because sequences at frequencies below about 10^-5 were poorly captured, only a minor fraction of alloreactive clones could be mapped back to unstimulated subsets.

For approximately 6 days, cells in the mixed lymphocyte reaction were kept in coculture at 37 degrees C. After responder PBMCs were labelled with CFSE and stimulator PBMCs with Violet Dye, the two populations were combined at a 1:1 ratio. TCRbeta CDR3 sequencing was performed on sorted unstimulated T cells and on proliferating T cells recovered from mixed lymphocyte reactions. Fresh whole blood from ten HLA-typed healthy donors served as the source for isolating PBMCs. Proliferating CFSE-low responder T cells were FACS-sorted after the mixed lymphocyte reaction for TCR sequencing. The CDR3 goes from the cysteine to the phenylalanine over 13 residues. The only DNA kept is the CDR3, 39 bases in frame from the first base. After removal of 7 bases from V and 6 bases from J, the junction retains 7 bases not matched to a gene. Taken from the germline V gene, the CDR1 and CDR2 loops are SQVTM and ANQGSEA.

The sequenced sample was CFSE-low (dividing) CD4+ T cells sorted from an allogeneic mixed lymphocyte reaction. The sequence came from a human donor in good health; the cells came from an allogeneic mixed lymphocyte reaction. The V and J genes are TRBV29-1 and TRBJ1-4; 8 junctional bases match TRBD1. The bases read TGCAGCGCCATGACAGGGGATGATGAAAAACTGTTTTTT. It translates as CSAMTGDDEKLFF.